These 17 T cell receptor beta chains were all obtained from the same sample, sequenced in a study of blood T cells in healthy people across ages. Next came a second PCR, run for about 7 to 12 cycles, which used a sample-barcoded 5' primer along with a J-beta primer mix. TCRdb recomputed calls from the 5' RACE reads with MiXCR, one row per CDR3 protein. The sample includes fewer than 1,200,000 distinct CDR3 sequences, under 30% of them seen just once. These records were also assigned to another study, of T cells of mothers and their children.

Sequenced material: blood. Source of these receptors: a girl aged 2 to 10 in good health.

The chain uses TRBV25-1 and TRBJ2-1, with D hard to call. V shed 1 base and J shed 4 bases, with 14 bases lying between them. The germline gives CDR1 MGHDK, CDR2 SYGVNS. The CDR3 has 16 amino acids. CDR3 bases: TGTGCCAGCAGTGAATTAAGTAGCAATACTTACAATGAGCAGTTCTTC. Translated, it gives CASSELSSNTYNEQFF. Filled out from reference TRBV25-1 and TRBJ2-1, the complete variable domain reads EADIYQTPRYLVIGTGKKITLECSQTMGHDKMYWYQQDPGMELHLIHYSYGVNSTEKGDLSSESTVSRIRTEHFPLTLESARPSHTSQYLCASSELSSNTYNEQFFGPGTRLTVL.

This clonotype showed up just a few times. CDR3 sequence (DNA): TGCAGTGCCCCCCCGCTCACGAGCGGGATTGACGAGCAGTACTTC. The encoded protein is CSAPPLTSGIDEQYF. The chain uses TRBV20-1 and TRBJ2-7, with TRBD2 matching over 7 bases. The CDR3 runs to 15 residues. CDR1 is DFQATT, CDR2 SNEGSKA, per germline (reference sequence). V was clipped by 6 bases and J by 5 bases; unmatched bases: 16.

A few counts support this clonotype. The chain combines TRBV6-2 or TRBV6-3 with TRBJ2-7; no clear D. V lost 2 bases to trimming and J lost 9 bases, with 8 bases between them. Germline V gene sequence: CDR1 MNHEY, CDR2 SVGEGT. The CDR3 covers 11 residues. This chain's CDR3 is CASSYGKGQYF. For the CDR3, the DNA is TGTGCCAGCAGTTACGGGAAGGGGCAGTACTTC.

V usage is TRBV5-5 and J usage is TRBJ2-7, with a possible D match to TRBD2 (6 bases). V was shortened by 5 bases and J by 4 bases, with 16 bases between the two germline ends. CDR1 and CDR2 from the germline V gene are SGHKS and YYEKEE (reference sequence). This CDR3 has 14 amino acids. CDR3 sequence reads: CASRLEGGTYEQYF. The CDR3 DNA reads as TGTGCCAGCAGACTTGAGGGAGGAACATACGAGCAGTACTTC.

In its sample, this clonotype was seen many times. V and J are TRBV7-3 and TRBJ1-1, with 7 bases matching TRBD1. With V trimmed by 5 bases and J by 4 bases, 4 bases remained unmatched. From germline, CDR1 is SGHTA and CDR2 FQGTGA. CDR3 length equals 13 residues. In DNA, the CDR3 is TGTGCCAGCAGCCTATCAGGGGGCACTGAAGCTTTCTTT. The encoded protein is CASSLSGGTEAFF.

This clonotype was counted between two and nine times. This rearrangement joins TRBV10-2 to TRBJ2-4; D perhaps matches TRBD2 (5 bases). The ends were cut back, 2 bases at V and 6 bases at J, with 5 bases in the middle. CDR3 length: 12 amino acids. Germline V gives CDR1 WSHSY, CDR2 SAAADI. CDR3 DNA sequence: TGCGCCAGCAGTGAGGAGGGAAACATTCAGTACTTC. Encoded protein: CASSEEGNIQYF.

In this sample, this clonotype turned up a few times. The CDR3 region is CASSVEQGTGYTF. The CDR3 nucleotides are TGTGCCAGCAGTGTAGAGCAGGGGACGGGCTACACCTTC. The chain combines TRBV27 with TRBJ1-2, with TRBD1 as a possible D gene (6 bases). The CDR3 length is 13 residues. Germline V gives CDR1 MNHEY, CDR2 SMNVEV (reference sequence). Between the trimmed V and J ends, which lost 5 bases and 8 bases, there was a span of 15 bases.

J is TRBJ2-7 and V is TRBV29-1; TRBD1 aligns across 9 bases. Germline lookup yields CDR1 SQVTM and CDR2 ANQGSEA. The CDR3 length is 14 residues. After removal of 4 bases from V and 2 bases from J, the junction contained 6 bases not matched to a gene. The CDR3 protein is CSVVGDRAPYEQYF. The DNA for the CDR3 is TGCAGCGTTGTGGGGGACAGGGCCCCCTACGAGCAGTACTTC.

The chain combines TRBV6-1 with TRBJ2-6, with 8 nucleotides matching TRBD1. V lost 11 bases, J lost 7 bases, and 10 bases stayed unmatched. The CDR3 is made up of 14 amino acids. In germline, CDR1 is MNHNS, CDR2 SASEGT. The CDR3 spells CAHRGAQGANVLTF. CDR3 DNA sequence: TGTGCCCACAGGGGGGCACAGGGCGCCAACGTCCTGACTTTC.

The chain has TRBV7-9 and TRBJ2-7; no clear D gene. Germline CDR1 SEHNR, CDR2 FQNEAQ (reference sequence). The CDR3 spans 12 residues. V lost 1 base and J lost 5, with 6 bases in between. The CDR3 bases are TGTGCCAGCAGCTTAGGAAATGACGAGCAGTACTTC. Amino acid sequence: CASSLGNDEQYF.

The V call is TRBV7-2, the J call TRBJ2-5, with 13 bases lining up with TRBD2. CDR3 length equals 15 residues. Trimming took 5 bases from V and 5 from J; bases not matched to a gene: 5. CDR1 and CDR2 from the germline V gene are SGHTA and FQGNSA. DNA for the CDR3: TGTGCCAGCAGCCCGACTAGCGGGGGGAGGGAGACCCAGTACTTC. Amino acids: CASSPTSGGRETQYF.

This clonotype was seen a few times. The CDR3 sequence: CASSVSQGMDQPQHF. The CDR3 DNA sequence: TGTGCCAGCAGTGTTAGCCAGGGGATGGATCAGCCCCAGCATTTT. The gene calls are TRBV2 and TRBJ1-5, with a weak D call TRBD1 (6 bases). The germline CDR1 and CDR2 sequences are SNHLY and FYNNEI. The CDR3 covers 15 residues. Trimming shortened V by 4 bases and J by 5 bases, and 15 bases separated the two germline ends.

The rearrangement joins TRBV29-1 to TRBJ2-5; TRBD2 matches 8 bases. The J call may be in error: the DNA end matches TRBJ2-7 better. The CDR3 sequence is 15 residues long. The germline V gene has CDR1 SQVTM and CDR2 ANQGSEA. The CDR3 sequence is CSVEGLGLESYEQYF. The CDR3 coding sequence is TGCAGCGTTGAAGGCTTGGGACTAGAAAGCTACGAGCAGTACTTC.

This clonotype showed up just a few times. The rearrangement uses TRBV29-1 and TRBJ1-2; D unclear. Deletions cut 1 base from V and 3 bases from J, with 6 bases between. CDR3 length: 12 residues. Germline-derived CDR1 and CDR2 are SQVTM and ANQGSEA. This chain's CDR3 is CSVEGLDYGYTF. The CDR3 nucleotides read TGCAGCGTTGAAGGACTAGACTATGGCTACACCTTC. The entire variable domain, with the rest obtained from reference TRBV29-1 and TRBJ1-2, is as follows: SAVISQKPSRDICQRGTSLTIQCQVDSQVTMMFWYRQQPGQSLTLIATANQGSEATYESGFVIDKFPISRPNLTFSTLTVSNMSPEDSSIYLCSVEGLDYGYTFGSGTRLTVV.

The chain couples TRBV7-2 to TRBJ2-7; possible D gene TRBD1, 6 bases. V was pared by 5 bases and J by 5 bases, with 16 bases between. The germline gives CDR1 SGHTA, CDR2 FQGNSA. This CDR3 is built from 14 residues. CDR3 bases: TGTGCCAGCAGCCAGGGGTTATTCAGACACGAGCAGTACTTC. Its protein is CASSQGLFRHEQYF.

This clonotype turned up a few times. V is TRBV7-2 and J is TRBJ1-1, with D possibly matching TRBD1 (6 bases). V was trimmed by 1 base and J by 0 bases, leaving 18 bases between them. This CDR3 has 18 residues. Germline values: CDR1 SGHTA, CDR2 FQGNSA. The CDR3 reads CASSLEFGGRTMNTEAFF. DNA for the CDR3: TGTGCCAGCAGCTTAGAGTTCGGGGGGCGGACAATGAACACTGAAGCTTTCTTT.

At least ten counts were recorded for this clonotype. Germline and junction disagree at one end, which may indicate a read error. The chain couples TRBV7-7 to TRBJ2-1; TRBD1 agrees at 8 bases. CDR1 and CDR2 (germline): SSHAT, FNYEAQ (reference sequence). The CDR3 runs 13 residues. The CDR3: CASSSGGGNEQFF. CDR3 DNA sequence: TGTGCTAGCAGCTCAGGGGGCGGGAATGAGCAGTTCTTC.